These 26 T cell receptor beta chains share one sample of origin, sequenced in a study of identical twins (dated by TCRdb to the mid-2010s). The library was made by 5' RACE. TCRdb lists the instrument as Illumina HiSeq 2000. The raw public data were reprocessed by TCRdb itself: fastp quality trimming at Q25, MiXCR clonotype calling, in-frame beta chains only. Each entry is one CDR3 protein sequence, shown with its most common DNA and genes. Recorded for this sample are 250,000 to 350,000 distinct CDR3 sequences; roughly 8.6% of them occurred a single time. Of the sample, 5.5% to 9% is held by the ten largest clones. These records were also assigned to another study, of yellow fever vaccine responses in identical twins.

The sequencing input was CD8+ T cells sorted from blood. The receptors here all came from a woman younger than 30 in good health.

The genes are TRBV20-1 and TRBJ2-1; D uncertain. With 5 bases removed from V and 10 bases from J, the gap between germline ends came to 12 bases. The CDR3 contains 11 residues. Germline values: CDR1 DFQATT, CDR2 SNEGSKA (reference sequence). The CDR3 spells CSADGRKEQFF. The CDR3 region has the DNA TGCAGTGCTGACGGGCGGAAAGAGCAGTTCTTC.

This clonotype was seen repeatedly, ten times or more. The V and J genes are TRBV7-9 and TRBJ1-1; 9 bases match TRBD1. V dropped 5 bases and J dropped 8; count of bases not matched to a gene: 3. Germline CDR1 is SEHNR and CDR2 is FQNEAQ (reference sequence). The CDR3 has 12 residues. CDR3 nucleotides: TGTGCCAGCAGCCAAGGACAGGGGGAAGCTTTCTTT. Protein: CASSQGQGEAFF.

The CDR3 DNA reads TGCGCCAGCAGCCAAGCCCCGGGACTAGCCGGTGTAGGCGAGCAGTACTTC. Translating it yields CASSQAPGLAGVGEQYF. V is TRBV4-3 and J is TRBJ2-7, with 9 bases identical to TRBD2. The V segment lost 1 base and the J segment 6 bases; nucleotides outside the gene matches: 13. Germline V gene sequence: CDR1 LGHNA, CDR2 YSLEER. CDR3 length: 17 amino acids.

This chain uses TRBV12-3 or TRBV12-4 with TRBJ2-1; D is unclear. The CDR3 covers 12 residues. Between the trimmed V and J ends, which lost 6 bases and 13 bases, there was a span of 16 bases. The CDR3: CASSSGQPPQFF. CDR3 sequence (DNA): TGTGCCAGCAGCTCTGGGCAGCCTCCTCAGTTCTTC.

With regard to this clonotype: A clone one base away is much larger, so this may be a read error. In DNA, the CDR3 is TGCGCCAGCAGCCGAGATCTAGCGGCCACAGATACGCAGTATTTT. This encodes CASSRDLAATDTQYF. The V call is TRBV4-3, the J call TRBJ2-3; TRBD2 aligns across 7 bases. The CDR3 runs to 15 residues. Per germline, CDR1 LGHNA and CDR2 YSLEER. Losses at the gene ends were 4 bases for V and 2 bases for J; bases not matched to a gene: 6.

This clonotype has a count of ten or more. The gene calls are TRBV4-3 and TRBJ2-1; 9 bases match TRBD2. V shed 0 bases, J shed 0 bases, and the junction held 0 bases outside the gene matches. CDR3 length equals 16 residues. Germline V gene lookup returns CDR1 LGHNA and CDR2 YSLEER. CDR3 coding DNA: TGCGCCAGCAGCCAAGATAGCGGGAGCTCCTACAATGAGCAGTTCTTC. This encodes CASSQDSGSSYNEQFF.

This clonotype occurred a few times. V gene TRBV9 combines with J gene TRBJ2-1, with TRBD1 as a possible D gene (6 bases). The CDR3 sequence is 14 residues long. Trimming cost V 6 bases and J 6 bases, with 16 bases left between them. Germline loops: CDR1 SGDLS, CDR2 YYNGEE. The chain's CDR3 is CASTQGQAPNEQFF. DNA of the CDR3: TGTGCCAGCACCCAGGGGCAGGCCCCCAATGAGCAGTTCTTC.

This clonotype was detected ten times or more. This chain joins TRBV15 and TRBJ1-5; D unresolved. Germline CDR1 reads LNHNV; CDR2 reads YYDKDF (reference sequence). Trimming removed 1 base at V and 4 bases at J, with 5 bases between. The CDR3 loop spans 13 amino acids. Here the CDR3 reads CATSRVANQPQHF. In DNA, the CDR3 is TGTGCCACCAGCAGAGTGGCAAATCAGCCCCAGCATTTT.

This clonotype occurred many times. The chain links TRBV20-1 to TRBJ2-7; the match to TRBD2 covers 8 bases. The CDR3 runs 13 residues. Trimming took 3 bases from V and 2 from J; bases not matched to a gene: 3. Germline values: CDR1 DFQATT, CDR2 SNEGSKA (reference sequence). The CDR3 coding sequence is TGCAGTGCTAGGACTAGCGAGACCTACGAGCAGTACTTC. It codes for CSARTSETYEQYF.

The V and J genes are TRBV13 and TRBJ1-6; D possibly corresponds to TRBD1 (5 bases). Germline V gene sequence: CDR1 PRHDT, CDR2 FYEKMQ (reference sequence). CDR3 length: 17 residues. V was shortened by 0 bases and J by 6 bases, with 15 bases between the two germline ends. The CDR3 DNA reads as TGTGCCAGCAGCTTAGGCGAAATAGGGACTCGTAATTCACCCCTCCACTTT. It codes for CASSLGEIGTRNSPLHF.

The J gene is TRBJ2-7, the V gene TRBV2, with unresolved D. Germline values: CDR1 SNHLY, CDR2 FYNNEI. The CDR3 is 13 amino acids. Trimming cost V 3 bases and J 3 bases, with 9 bases left between them. The CDR3 loop reads CASSDRNLYEQYF. The DNA of the CDR3 is TGTGCCAGCAGTGACCGAAACCTCTACGAGCAGTACTTC.

This chain uses TRBV2 with TRBJ2-3; D is uncertain. V shed 6 bases and J shed 2 bases, with 9 bases lying between them. The CDR3 is made up of 13 amino acids. Per the germline V gene, CDR1 is SNHLY and CDR2 is FYNNEI. CDR3 amino acids: CASRKGYTDTQYF. In nucleotides, the CDR3 is TGTGCCAGCAGGAAAGGATACACAGATACGCAGTATTTT.

This clonotype was seen only a few times. CDR3 sequence (DNA): TGTGCCAGCAACCTCCGGGACAGGGGAACAGATACGCAGTATTTT. Protein sequence: CASNLRDRGTDTQYF. The chain uses TRBV7-2 and TRBJ2-3, with TRBD1 identical over 10 bases. This CDR3 region has 15 residues. Germline V gives CDR1 SGHTA, CDR2 FQGNSA. V lost 7 bases, J lost 3 bases, and 7 bases stayed unmatched.

V usage is TRBV5-1 and J usage is TRBJ2-7; 7 bases line up with TRBD1. Looked up from germline, CDR1 is SGHRS and CDR2 is YFSETQ. CDR3 size: 19 residues. V dropped 4 bases and J dropped 0; count of bases not matched to a gene: 19. The CDR3 DNA follows: TGCGCCAGCAGCGGAAAGACAGGGATTAACGGTTCTAGCTCCTACGAGCAGTACTTC. Its protein is CASSGKTGINGSSSYEQYF.

This clonotype has ten or more counts. This rearrangement joins TRBV6-5 to TRBJ2-1; the D call may be TRBD1 or TRBD2 (5 bases each). The V end lost 0 bases, the J end lost 4 bases, and 10 bases lay between the germline ends. The CDR3 has 15 residues. Germline values: CDR1 MNHEY, CDR2 SVGAGI. This chain's CDR3 is CASSYSGTGYNEQFF. As DNA, the CDR3 is TGTGCCAGCAGTTACTCCGGGACGGGTTACAATGAGCAGTTCTTC.

This clonotype has at least ten counts. This sequence joins TRBV29-1 and TRBJ1-4, with a tentative D call TRBD1 (5 bases). Germline assignment: CDR1 SQVTM and CDR2 ANQGSEA. The CDR3 has 12 amino acids. Trimming removed 5 bases from V and 6 bases from J, with 10 bases in between. This CDR3 is CSVRGGDEKLFF. The CDR3 coding sequence is TGCAGCGTTCGGGGGGGGGATGAAAAACTGTTTTTT.

This clonotype was counted a few times. The V call is TRBV5-4, the J call TRBJ2-5; D gene unclear. Germline loops: CDR1 SGHNT, CDR2 YYREEE (reference sequence). V gave up 4 bases and J gave up 5 bases, with 15 bases separating them. This CDR3 has 14 residues. The CDR3 region is CASSPGGTGETQYF. In nucleotides, the CDR3 is TGTGCCAGCAGCCCCGGCGGAACCGGGGAGACCCAGTACTTC.

This clonotype appeared many times. The V gene is TRBV25-1, the J gene TRBJ2-5, with TRBD2 as a possible D gene (5 bases). CDR3 size: 13 residues. The germline CDR1 and CDR2 sequences are MGHDK and SYGVNS. Between the trimmed V and J ends, which lost 5 bases and 1 base, there was a span of 8 bases. Here the CDR3 reads CASSPRGQETQYF. CDR3 nucleotides: TGTGCCAGCAGTCCCCGGGGCCAAGAGACCCAGTACTTC.

The chain joins TRBV19 to TRBJ2-1, with a weak D call TRBD1 (6 bases). Germline lookup yields CDR1 LNHDA and CDR2 SQIVND (reference sequence). CDR3 length: 21 residues. The V and J ends lost 4 bases and 0 bases respectively, with 28 bases between them. The CDR3 DNA is TGTGCCAGTAGTACGGAACTCTTGGGGGCTCTTCGCGGTTACTCCTACAATGAGCAGTTCTTC. Translating gives CASSTELLGALRGYSYNEQFF.

This clonotype was found many times. The chain combines TRBV29-1 with TRBJ2-7; the D gene is possibly TRBD1 (5 bases). The CDR3 extends over 12 amino acids. The V end was cut by 4 bases, the J end by 4 bases, with 11 bases between. Germline CDR1 SQVTM, CDR2 ANQGSEA. CDR3 bases: TGCAGCGTTGGGTCAGGGTTGTACGAGCAGTACTTC. It specifies CSVGSGLYEQYF.

At least ten counts were recorded for this clonotype. J is TRBJ2-1 and V is TRBV28; 7 positions match TRBD2. The germline V gene has CDR1 MDHEN and CDR2 SYDVKM. The CDR3 runs 12 residues. J lost 10 bases, V lost 4 bases, and 4 bases had no gene match. For the CDR3, the DNA is TGTGCCAGCAGTTCTTCCGGGGGGGAGCAGTTCTTC. Residues: CASSSSGGEQFF.

This clonotype was observed many times. The CDR3 is CASSLGQGMAEQYF. CDR3 DNA sequence: TGTGCCAGCAGCTTGGGACAGGGGATGGCCGAGCAGTACTTC. J is TRBJ2-7 and V is TRBV5-5; TRBD1 matches 8 bases. Trimming took 0 bases from V and 6 from J; bases not matched to a gene: 5. Germline assignment: CDR1 SGHKS and CDR2 YYEKEE (reference sequence). The CDR3 length is 14 residues.

The chain couples TRBV10-1 to TRBJ2-1; a possible D gene is TRBD2 (6 bases). CDR1 is WNHNN and CDR2 is SYGVQD in the germline V gene (reference sequence). The CDR3 totals 14 residues. V lost 6 bases and J 6 bases, leaving 15 bases between the germline ends. The CDR3 DNA follows: TGCGCCAGCAGCCCCGGAGGGGCGGTCAATGAGCAGTTCTTC. Its protein is CASSPGGAVNEQFF.

The rearrangement joins TRBV4-3 to TRBJ2-1; D unresolved. V lost 0 bases to trimming and J lost 1 base, with 7 bases between them. Per the germline V gene, CDR1 is LGHNA and CDR2 is YSLEER. The CDR3 is 15 amino acids. CDR3 bases: TGCGCCAGCAGCCAAGATAAAGCGTCCTACAATGAGCAGTTCTTC. Its protein is CASSQDKASYNEQFF.

Only a few counts were recorded for this clonotype. This rearrangement joins TRBV15 to TRBJ2-5, with D tentatively TRBD2 (6 bases). CDR3 length equals 15 residues. Between the trimmed V and J ends, which lost 1 base and 4 bases, there was a span of 13 bases. Germline V gene data show CDR1 as LNHNV and CDR2 as YYDKDF (reference sequence). The CDR3: CATSRVAGSGETQYF. The CDR3 bases are TGTGCCACCAGCAGAGTCGCGGGGTCGGGAGAGACCCAGTACTTC.

The chain couples TRBV7-8 to TRBJ2-5, with 10 positions matching TRBD2. J gave up 4 bases and V 3 bases, and 8 bases lay outside the gene matches. CDR1 and CDR2 from the germline V gene are SGHVS and FQNEAQ. This CDR3 is 16 amino acids long. This CDR3 reads CASSLDLAGDSETQYF. The CDR3 DNA sequence: TGTGCCAGCAGCTTGGATCTAGCGGGAGATTCAGAGACCCAGTACTTC.